This T cell receptor (beta chain) was found in a study of Ad26.COV2.S vaccination and SARS-CoV-2 variants. As for the study in general: COV1001, an Ad26.COV2.S trial, supplied this vaccine-arm donor. Ad26.COV2.S, an intramuscular injection, was given once or twice 56 days apart.

The CDR3 runs to 15 residues. The trim removed 5 bases at V and 2 bases at J, leaving 5 bases unmatched. Germline CDR1 is MNHEY and CDR2 is SVGEGT. Worth noting for this clone: As yet, its antigen is unknown.

Broader study findings: With respect to non-spike TCR breadth, vaccine and placebo recipients were similar.

Noted treatment: some 20 received Ad26.COV2.S at low or high dose, single or two shots; about 5 received placebo; per-sample allocation not given. Following the first vaccine or placebo injection, samples were taken on day 63. It was an adult aged 18-55 years in Boston who was the donor. TCRdb's table, derived via immunoSEQ multiplex PCR, lists solely in-frame clones and lacks some. In the table there are over 400,000 clones, roughly 90% of which are singletons. The J gene is TRBJ2-3, the V gene TRBV6-2 or TRBV6-3; TRBD1 matches at 9 bases. The clonotype originates from a person aged 18 to 59 who received the Ad26.COV2.S COVID-19 vaccine or a placebo. The specimen comprised peripheral blood, sampled in a trial of Ad26.COV2.S vaccine versus placebo. This CDR3 is CASSQGQGSTDTQYF. DNA for the CDR3: TGTGCCAGCAGTCAGGGACAGGGATCCACAGATACGCAGTATTTT.